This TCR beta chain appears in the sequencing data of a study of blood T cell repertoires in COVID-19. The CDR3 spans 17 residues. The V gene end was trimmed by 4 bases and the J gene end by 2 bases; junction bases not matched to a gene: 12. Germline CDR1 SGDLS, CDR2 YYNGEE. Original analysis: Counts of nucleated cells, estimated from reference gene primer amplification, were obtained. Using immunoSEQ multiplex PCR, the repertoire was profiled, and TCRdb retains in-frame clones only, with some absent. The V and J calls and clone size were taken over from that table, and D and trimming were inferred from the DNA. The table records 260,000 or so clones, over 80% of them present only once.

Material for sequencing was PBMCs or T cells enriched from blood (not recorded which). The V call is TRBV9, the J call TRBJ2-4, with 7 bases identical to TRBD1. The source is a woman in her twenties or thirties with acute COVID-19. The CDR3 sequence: CASSPRDSPRTKNIQYF. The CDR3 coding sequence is TGTGCCAGCAGCCCCCGGGACAGTCCTCGGACCAAAAACATTCAGTACTTC.